A single sample gave rise to the 26 T cell receptor beta chains below, sequenced in a study of blood T cells in healthy people across ages (dated by TCRdb to 2015 to 2017). Library generation was performed with 5' RACE. TCRdb records Illumina HiSeq 2500 as the sequencer. The second PCR ran for roughly 7 to 11 cycles and used a J-beta primer mix along with a sample-barcoded 5' primer. TCRdb trimmed the raw reads at Q25, called clones with MiXCR and kept productive beta chains. When rows share a CDR3 protein, they turn into one entry using the most common DNA and genes. This sample has approximately 1.5 million distinct CDR3 sequences in its table, and approximately 43% of those were observed once. Of the sample, over 3.5% is held by the ten largest clones. What was sequenced was blood. These receptors came from a woman aged 18-30 years in good health.

The rearrangement links TRBV27 to TRBJ1-1, with D uncertain. V gave up 3 bases and J gave up 2 bases, with 10 bases separating them. The length of the CDR3 is 14 residues. The germline CDR1 and CDR2 sequences are MNHEY and SMNVEV (reference sequence). The CDR3 loop is CASSFGRINTEAFF. Written as DNA, the CDR3 is TGTGCCAGCAGTTTTGGACGGATAAACACTGAAGCTTTCTTT.

The chain joins TRBV20-1 to TRBJ2-3, with TRBD1 identical over 9 bases. Germline V lookup: CDR1 DFQATT, CDR2 SNEGSKA (reference sequence). The CDR3 is made up of 14 amino acids. The V gene end was trimmed by 5 bases and the J gene end by 3 bases; junction bases not matched to a gene: 6. For the CDR3, the DNA is TGCAGTGCTGGGACAGGGAGGGGGACAGATACGCAGTATTTT. It translates to CSAGTGRGTDTQYF.

This clonotype was detected ten times or more. The rearrangement uses TRBV10-3 and TRBJ2-3; 7 bases line up with TRBD1. Unmatched junction bases numbered 13, after V lost 10 bases and J lost 3 bases. The CDR3 loop spans 15 amino acids. The germline CDR1 and CDR2 sequences are ENHRY and SYGVKD. As DNA, the CDR3 is TGTGCCACGCAAACAGGGGCCTTAGAGACAGATACGCAGTATTTT. Amino acid sequence: CATQTGALETDTQYF.

CDR3 region: CASSLGGGVEGEKLFF. CDR3 bases: TGTGCCAGCAGTTTAGGTGGAGGGGTAGAGGGAGAAAAACTGTTTTTT. V usage is TRBV12-3 or TRBV12-4 and J usage is TRBJ1-4; maybe TRBD1 (5 bases). The CDR3 is 16 residues long. The V end was cut by 1 base, the J end by 8 bases, with 17 bases between.

This chain links TRBV20-1 with TRBJ1-5; D is undetermined. The CDR3 runs 13 residues. CDR1 DFQATT and CDR2 SNEGSKA come from the germline V gene (reference sequence). V shed 2 bases and J shed 6 bases, with 11 bases lying between them. CDR3 region: CSARPTHVQPQHF. The DNA of the CDR3 is TGCAGTGCTAGACCTACGCATGTTCAGCCCCAGCATTTT.

The rearrangement uses TRBV12-3 or TRBV12-4 and TRBJ2-2; perhaps TRBD1 as D (5 bases). V was trimmed by 5 bases and J by 4 bases, leaving 20 bases between them. The CDR3 has 17 residues. This chain's CDR3 is CASSHPDNPRGTGELFF. CDR3 coding DNA: TGTGCCAGCAGTCACCCGGACAATCCAAGGGGCACCGGGGAGCTGTTTTTT.

The CDR3 DNA reads as TGTGCCAGCAGCTTAGGGGCTAGCGGGAGATCCTACGAGCAGTACTTC. It translates to CASSLGASGRSYEQYF. V gene TRBV11-1 combines with J gene TRBJ2-7, with TRBD2 matching over 10 bases. This CDR3 spans 16 amino acids. V trimming: 1 base; J trimming: 1 base; junction bases outside the gene matches: 4. Germline lookup yields CDR1 SGHAT and CDR2 FQDESV (reference sequence).

The CDR3 here is CASSLQGTGYTF. CDR3 coding DNA: TGTGCCAGCAGCCTACAGGGGACTGGCTACACCTTC. The chain is built from TRBV11-2 and TRBJ1-2; 7 bases match TRBD1. The CDR3 is 12 residues long. The J segment lost 7 bases and the V segment lost 5 bases, leaving 4 bases of the junction unmatched. CDR1 and CDR2 from the germline V gene are SGHAT and FQNNGV.

The rearrangement joins TRBV11-2 to TRBJ2-7, with TRBD2 identical over 14 bases. CDR3 length: 17 amino acids. The junction had 12 bases not matched to a gene; V was cut back by 5 bases and J by 6 bases. Germline V lookup: CDR1 SGHAT, CDR2 FQNNGV. This chain's CDR3 is CASSTSGLAGEKGEQYF. CDR3 DNA: TGTGCCAGCAGCACCTCGGGACTAGCGGGAGAAAAAGGCGAGCAGTACTTC.

This clonotype turned up a few times. CDR3 bases: TGCGCCAGCAGCTTGGCCGTGGTCTCGACTAGCACAGATACGCAGTATTTT. Translated: CASSLAVVSTSTDTQYF. The genes are TRBV5-1 and TRBJ2-3; D gene unclear. Germline CDR1 SGHRS, CDR2 YFSETQ. This CDR3 has 17 residues. V lost 0 bases and J 0 bases, leaving 14 bases between the germline ends.

CDR3 DNA: TGTGCCAGCACCGCGGGACACACGAACACTGAAGCTTTCTTT. It specifies CASTAGHTNTEAFF. J is TRBJ1-1 and V is TRBV12-3 or TRBV12-4; D is possibly TRBD1 (6 bases). This CDR3 region has 14 residues. V was pared by 7 bases and J by 1 base, with 13 bases between.

V is TRBV4-1 and J is TRBJ1-1; D possibly corresponds to TRBD1 (6 bases). The CDR3 sequence is 13 residues long. Trimming removed 5 bases from V and 5 bases from J, with 12 bases in between. Germline V gene sequence: CDR1 MGHRA, CDR2 YSYEKL. The DNA for the CDR3 is TGCGCCAGCAGCAAGGTTAGGGGGACTGAAGCTTTCTTT. Amino acid sequence: CASSKVRGTEAFF.

The V gene is TRBV2, the J gene TRBJ2-7; D remains ambiguous. This CDR3 comprises 16 residues. Germline assignment: CDR1 SNHLY and CDR2 FYNNEI. Trimming took off 4 bases at V and 0 bases at J, with 16 bases between the two ends. The CDR3: CASSGQWYSLSYEQYF. In DNA, the CDR3 is TGTGCCAGCAGTGGACAATGGTACAGCCTCTCCTACGAGCAGTACTTC. Drawing the rest from reference TRBV2 and TRBJ2-7, the complete variable domain is EPEVTQTPSHQVTQMGQEVILRCVPISNHLYFYWYRQILGQKVEFLVSFYNNEISEKSEIFDDQFSVERPDGSNFTLKIRSTKLEDSAMYFCASSGQWYSLSYEQYFGPGTRLTVT.

This clonotype came up once. The rearrangement uses TRBV7-2 and TRBJ1-1; maybe TRBD1 (6 bases). CDR1 SGHTA and CDR2 FQGNSA come from the germline V gene. Trimming removed 5 bases at V and 1 base at J, with 14 bases between. CDR3 size: 15 residues. CDR3 in DNA: TGTGCCAGCAGCCCCCCAGGGGCCCCGAACACTGAAGCTTTCTTT. Protein sequence: CASSPPGAPNTEAFF.

The chain uses TRBV28 and TRBJ2-5, with D possibly TRBD1 on 6 matching bases. The V gene lost 7 bases and the J gene lost 3 bases, with 15 bases spanning the gap. The CDR3 has 14 amino acids. CDR1 is MDHEN and CDR2 is SYDVKM in the germline V gene. CDR3: CASTYREIEETQYF. CDR3 sequence (DNA): TGTGCCAGCACTTACAGGGAAATCGAAGAGACCCAGTACTTC.

This clonotype was detected only a few times. The chain employs TRBV12-5 and TRBJ2-5; TRBD1 aligns across 9 bases. Germline V lookup: CDR1 LGHNT, CDR2 FRNRAP. The junction had 5 bases not matched to a gene; V was cut back by 1 base and J by 5 bases. The CDR3 spans 15 residues. CDR3 DNA sequence: TGTGCTAGTGGTTTGGCCCTCGGACAGGGGGAGACCCAGTACTTC. Protein sequence: CASGLALGQGETQYF.

At least ten counts were recorded for this clonotype. The CDR3 protein is CASSGTSGGYNEQYF. CDR3 nucleotide sequence: TGTGCCAGCAGTGGGACTAGCGGGGGGTACAATGAGCAGTACTTC. The chain links TRBV6-4 to TRBJ2-7, with 14 bases identical to TRBD2. Germline V gives CDR1 MRHNA, CDR2 SNTAGT. CDR3 length: 15 amino acids. V lost 4 bases to trimming and J lost 7 bases; unmatched junction nucleotides: 6.

This sequence joins TRBV12-3 or TRBV12-4 and TRBJ1-3; tentative D call: TRBD1 (5 bases). The CDR3 extends over 14 amino acids. The ends were cut back, 3 bases at V and 0 bases at J, with 6 bases in the middle. CDR3: CASSFDSSGNTIYF. Here the CDR3 DNA reads TGTGCCAGCAGTTTTGACAGCTCTGGAAACACCATATATTTT.

The V call is TRBV4-1, the J call TRBJ2-1, with D unresolved. This CDR3 is built from 14 residues. CDR1 and CDR2 (germline): MGHRA, YSYEKL. V was clipped by 1 base and J by 9 bases, with 13 bases between them. CDR3 bases: TGCGCCAGCAGCCAAGCTCTAGTCCTAGGTGAGCAGTTCTTC. This translates into CASSQALVLGEQFF.

This clonotype was observed a handful of times. The rearrangement links TRBV9 to TRBJ2-1; possible D gene TRBD2, 6 bases. Germline assignment: CDR1 SGDLS and CDR2 YYNGEE. The CDR3 runs 17 residues. Trimming cost V 1 base and J 0 bases, with 14 bases left between them. CDR3 nucleotide sequence: TGTGCCAGCAGCGTAACCCCTACTAGCCGCTCCTACAATGAGCAGTTCTTC. Amino acids: CASSVTPTSRSYNEQFF.

The table lists this clonotype with a few counts. The chain joins TRBV4-3 to TRBJ1-2, with 9 positions matching TRBD1. CDR3 length equals 15 residues. The V gene's germline CDR1 is LGHNA and CDR2 YSLEER. The junction had 10 bases not matched to a gene; V was cut back by 3 bases and J by 8 bases. As DNA, the CDR3 is TGCGCCAGCAGCCAGGAACAGGGGGCAATGGGCGGCTACACCTTC. It is translated as CASSQEQGAMGGYTF.

CDR3 sequence reads: CASSGSGSRLDYEQYF. For the CDR3, the DNA is TGCGCCAGCAGCGGGAGCGGGAGTAGGCTTGATTACGAGCAGTACTTC. J is TRBJ2-7 and V is TRBV4-1, with 8 bases aligning to TRBD2. The junction had 13 bases not matched to a gene; V was cut back by 5 bases and J by 4 bases. Germline-derived CDR1 and CDR2 are MGHRA and YSYEKL. The CDR3 length is 16 residues.

V and J are TRBV3-1 and TRBJ2-5; D not certain. The CDR3 is made up of 16 amino acids. V was pared by 0 bases and J by 11 bases, with 22 bases between. Germline V gene sequence: CDR1 LGHDT, CDR2 YNNKEL (reference sequence). CDR3 amino acids: CASSQDPARGNNEQYF. DNA for the CDR3: TGTGCCAGCAGCCAAGATCCAGCGAGAGGCAACAATGAGCAGTACTTC.

The rearrangement uses TRBV7-9 and TRBJ2-3, with 7 bases aligning to TRBD2. The CDR3 runs to 17 residues. Looked up from germline, CDR1 is SEHNR and CDR2 is FQNEAQ (reference sequence). V was clipped by 3 bases and J by 0 bases; unmatched bases: 9. CDR3 coding DNA: TGTGCCAGCAGCTTTGCGACTAGCCCCCATAGCACAGATACGCAGTATTTT. Translated: CASSFATSPHSTDTQYF.

This clonotype was found a few times. The genes are TRBV4-1 and TRBJ2-7; no reliable D call. The CDR3 consists of 13 residues. V was trimmed by 0 bases and J by 2 bases, leaving 5 bases between them. Germline loops: CDR1 MGHRA, CDR2 YSYEKL. The CDR3 bases are TGCGCCAGCAGCCAAGATATGGCCTACGAGCAGTACTTC. Residues: CASSQDMAYEQYF.

The V and J genes are TRBV6-1 and TRBJ1-5; 7 bases match TRBD1. The CDR3 is 16 amino acids. Germline assignment: CDR1 MNHNS and CDR2 SASEGT. V shed 2 bases and J 3 bases; nucleotides not matched to a gene: 7. This chain's CDR3 is CASSEHRGRNNQPQHF. The CDR3 DNA is TGTGCCAGCAGTGAACACAGGGGCAGGAACAATCAGCCCCAGCATTTT.